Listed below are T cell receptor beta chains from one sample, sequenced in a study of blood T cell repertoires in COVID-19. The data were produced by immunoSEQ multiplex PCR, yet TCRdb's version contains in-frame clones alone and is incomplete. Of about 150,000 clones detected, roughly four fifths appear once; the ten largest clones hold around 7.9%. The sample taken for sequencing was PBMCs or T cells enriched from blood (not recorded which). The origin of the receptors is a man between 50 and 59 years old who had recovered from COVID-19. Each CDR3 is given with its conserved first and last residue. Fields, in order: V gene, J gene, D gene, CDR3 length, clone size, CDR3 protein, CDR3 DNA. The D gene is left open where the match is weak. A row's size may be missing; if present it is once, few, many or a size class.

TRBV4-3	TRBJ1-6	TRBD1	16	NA	CASSQVRRQGISPLHF	TGCGCCAGCAGCCAAGTCAGAAGACAGGGCATTTCACCCCTCCACTTT
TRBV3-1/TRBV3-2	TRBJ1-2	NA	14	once	CASSQDRGVVGYTF	TGTGCCAGCAGCCAAGACAGGGGCGTCGTTGGCTACACCTTC
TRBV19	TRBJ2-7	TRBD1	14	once	CASSIGRGLYEQYF	TGTGCCAGTAGTATAGGTAGGGGGCTATACGAGCAGTACTTC
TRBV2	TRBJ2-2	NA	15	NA	CASRSGTRNTGELFF	TGTGCCAGCAGATCCGGGACTCGTAACACCGGGGAGCTGTTTTTT
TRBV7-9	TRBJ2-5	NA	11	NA	CASSWRETQYF	TGTGCCAGCAGCTGGAGAGAGACCCAGTACTTC
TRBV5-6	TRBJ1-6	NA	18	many	CASSLVVQRGSYNSPLHF	TGTGCCAGCAGCTTGGTTGTACAACGGGGCTCCTATAATTCACCCCTCCACTTT
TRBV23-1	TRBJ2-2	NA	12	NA	CASRGRTGELFF	TGCGCCAGTCGAGGGCGGACCGGGGAGCTGTTTTTT
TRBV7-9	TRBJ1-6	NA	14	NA	CASSPQGYASPLHF	TGTGCCAGCAGCCCACAGGGTTACGCTTCACCCCTCCACTTT
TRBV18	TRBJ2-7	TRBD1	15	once	CASSPGGTGAYEQYF	TGTGCCAGCTCACCAGGTGGGACAGGGGCCTACGAGCAGTACTTC
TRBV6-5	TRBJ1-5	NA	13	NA	CASSQMRLQPQHF	TGTGCCAGCAGTCAAATGAGACTTCAGCCCCAGCATTTT
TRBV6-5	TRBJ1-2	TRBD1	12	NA	CASSRQGTGYTF	TGTGCCAGCAGTCGACAGGGCACGGGCTACACCTTC
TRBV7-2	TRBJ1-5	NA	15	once	CASSQTGNSNQPQHF	TGTGCCAGCAGCCAAACAGGGAATAGCAATCAGCCCCAGCATTTT
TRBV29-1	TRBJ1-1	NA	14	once	CSVEDRQGGTEAFF	TGCAGCGTTGAAGATCGGCAGGGAGGGACTGAAGCTTTCTTT
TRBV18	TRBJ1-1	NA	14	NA	CASSPPGSSTEAFF	TGTGCCAGCTCACCACCGGGCTCCTCCACTGAAGCTTTCTTT
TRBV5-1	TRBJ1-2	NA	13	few	CASSLSAGYGYTF	TGCGCCAGCAGCTTAAGCGCTGGCTATGGCTACACCTTC
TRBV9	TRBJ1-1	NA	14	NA	CASSVVSGRTEAFF	TGTGCCAGCAGCGTAGTTTCGGGTCGGACTGAAGCTTTCTTT
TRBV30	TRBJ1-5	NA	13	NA	CAWSVDTNQPQHF	TGTGCCTGGAGTGTAGACACCAATCAGCCCCAGCATTTT
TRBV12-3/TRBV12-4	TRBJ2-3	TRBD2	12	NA	CASSLLAGKQYF	TGTGCCAGCAGTCTCCTAGCGGGAAAGCAGTATTTT
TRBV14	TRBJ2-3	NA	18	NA	CASSQEPPNRQYTDTQYF	TGTGCCAGCAGCCAAGAGCCCCCAAACAGACAGTACACAGATACGCAGTATTTT
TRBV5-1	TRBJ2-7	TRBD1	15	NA	CASTRSGTATYEQYF	TGCGCCAGCACCCGCTCCGGGACAGCGACCTACGAGCAGTACTTC
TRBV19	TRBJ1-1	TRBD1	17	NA	CASPSGQGIGLGTEAFF	TGTGCCAGCCCATCGGGACAGGGGATCGGGTTAGGCACTGAAGCTTTCTTT
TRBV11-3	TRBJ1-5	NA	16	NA	CASSLDLHRGNQPQHF	TGTGCCAGCAGCTTAGATCTGCACAGGGGCAATCAGCCCCAGCATTTT
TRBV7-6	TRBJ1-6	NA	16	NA	CASSLARGFYNSPLHF	TGTGCCAGCAGCTTAGCCAGGGGCTTTTATAATTCACCCCTCCACTTT
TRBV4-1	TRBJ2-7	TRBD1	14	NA	CASSHTDREDEQYF	TGCGCCAGCAGCCATACGGACAGGGAAGACGAGCAGTACTTC
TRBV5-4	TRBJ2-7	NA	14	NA	CASSRVSGSYEQYF	TGTGCCAGCAGCCGAGTTTCAGGTTCTTACGAGCAGTACTTC
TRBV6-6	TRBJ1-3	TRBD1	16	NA	CASSYGGQHSGNTIYF	TGTGCCAGCAGTTACGGGGGACAGCACTCTGGAAACACCATATATTTT
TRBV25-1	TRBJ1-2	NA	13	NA	CASSESGNYGYTF	TGTGCCAGCAGTGAATCGGGTAACTATGGCTACACCTTC
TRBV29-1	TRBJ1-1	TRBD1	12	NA	CSATTGYTEAFF	TGCAGCGCTACGACAGGGTACACTGAAGCTTTCTTT
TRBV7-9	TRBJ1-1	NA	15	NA	CASSLAQVMNTEAFF	TGTGCCAGCAGCTTAGCACAGGTAATGAACACTGAAGCTTTCTTT
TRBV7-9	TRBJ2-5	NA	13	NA	CASSSDYQETQYF	TGTGCCAGCAGCTCTGACTACCAAGAGACCCAGTACTTC
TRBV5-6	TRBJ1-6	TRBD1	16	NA	CASSSPGQGYNSPLHF	TGTGCCAGCAGCTCCCCTGGACAGGGTTATAATTCACCCCTCCACTTT
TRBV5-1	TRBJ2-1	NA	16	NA	CASSLGRRSSYNEQFF	TGCGCCAGCAGCTTGGGGCGGAGGAGCTCCTACAATGAGCAGTTCTTC
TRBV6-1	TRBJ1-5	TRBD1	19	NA	CASSEGQGSGSYSNQPQHF	TGTGCCAGCAGTGAGGGACAGGGTTCGGGGTCATATAGCAATCAGCCCCAGCATTTT